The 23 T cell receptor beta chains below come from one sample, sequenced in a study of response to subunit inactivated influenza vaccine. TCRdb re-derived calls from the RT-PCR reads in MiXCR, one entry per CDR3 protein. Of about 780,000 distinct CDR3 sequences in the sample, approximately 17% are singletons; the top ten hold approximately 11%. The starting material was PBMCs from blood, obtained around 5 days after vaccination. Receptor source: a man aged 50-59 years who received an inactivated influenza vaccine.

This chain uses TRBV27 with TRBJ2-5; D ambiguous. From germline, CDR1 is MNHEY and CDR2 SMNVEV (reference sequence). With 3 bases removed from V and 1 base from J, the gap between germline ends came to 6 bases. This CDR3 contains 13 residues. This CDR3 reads CASSFVSQETQYF. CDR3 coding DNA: TGTGCCAGCAGTTTTGTCAGCCAAGAGACCCAGTACTTC.

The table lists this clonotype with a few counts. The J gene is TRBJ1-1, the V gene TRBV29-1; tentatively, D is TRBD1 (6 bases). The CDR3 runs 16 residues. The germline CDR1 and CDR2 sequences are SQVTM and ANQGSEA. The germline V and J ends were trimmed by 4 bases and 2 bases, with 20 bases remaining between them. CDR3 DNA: TGCAGCGTTGCCGAACAGGGAGGTCTTTTTAACACTGAAGCTTTCTTT. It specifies CSVAEQGGLFNTEAFF.

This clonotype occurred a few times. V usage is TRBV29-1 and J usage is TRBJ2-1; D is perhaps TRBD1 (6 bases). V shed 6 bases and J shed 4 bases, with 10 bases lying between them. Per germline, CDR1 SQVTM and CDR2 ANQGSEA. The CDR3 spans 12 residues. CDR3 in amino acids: CSVHRVYNEQFF. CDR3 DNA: TGCAGCGTCCACAGGGTTTACAATGAGCAGTTCTTC.

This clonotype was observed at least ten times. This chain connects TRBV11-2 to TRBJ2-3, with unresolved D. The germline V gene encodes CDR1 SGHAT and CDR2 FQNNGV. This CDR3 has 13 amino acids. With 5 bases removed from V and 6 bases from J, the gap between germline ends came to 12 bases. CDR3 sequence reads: CASSPWVGDTQYF. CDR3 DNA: TGTGCCAGCAGCCCTTGGGTTGGGGATACGCAGTATTTT. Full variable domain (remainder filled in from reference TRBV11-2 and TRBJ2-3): EAGVAQSPRYKIIEKRQSVAFWCNPISGHATLYWYQQILGQGPKLLIQFQNNGVVDDSQLPKDRFSAERLKGVDSTLKIQPAKLEDSAVYLCASSPWVGDTQYFGPGTRLTVL.

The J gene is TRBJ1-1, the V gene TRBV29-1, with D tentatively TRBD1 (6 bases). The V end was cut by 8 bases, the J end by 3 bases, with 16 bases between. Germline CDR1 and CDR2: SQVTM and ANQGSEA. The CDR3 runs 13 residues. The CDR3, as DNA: TGCAGCCTTACAGGGACGGGGGACACTGAAGCTTTCTTT. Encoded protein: CSLTGTGDTEAFF.

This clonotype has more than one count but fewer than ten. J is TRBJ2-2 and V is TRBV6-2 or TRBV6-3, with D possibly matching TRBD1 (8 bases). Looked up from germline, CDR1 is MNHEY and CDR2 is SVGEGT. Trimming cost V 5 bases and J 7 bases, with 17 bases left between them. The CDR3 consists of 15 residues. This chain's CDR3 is CASSPWTGRGGELFF. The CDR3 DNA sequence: TGTGCCAGCAGTCCATGGACAGGGAGGGGCGGGGAGCTGTTTTTT.

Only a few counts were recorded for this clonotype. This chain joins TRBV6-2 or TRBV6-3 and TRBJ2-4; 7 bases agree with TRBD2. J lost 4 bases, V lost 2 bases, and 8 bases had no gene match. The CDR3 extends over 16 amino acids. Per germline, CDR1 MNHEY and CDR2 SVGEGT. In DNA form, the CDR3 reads TGTGCCAGCAGTTACGGGCTAGCGGAGTTGAAAAACATTCAGTACTTC. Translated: CASSYGLAELKNIQYF.

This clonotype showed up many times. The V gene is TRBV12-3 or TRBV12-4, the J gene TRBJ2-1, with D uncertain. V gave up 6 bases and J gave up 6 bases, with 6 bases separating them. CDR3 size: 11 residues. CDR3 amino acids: CASRQVNEQFF. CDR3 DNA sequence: TGTGCCAGCAGGCAGGTCAATGAGCAGTTCTTC.

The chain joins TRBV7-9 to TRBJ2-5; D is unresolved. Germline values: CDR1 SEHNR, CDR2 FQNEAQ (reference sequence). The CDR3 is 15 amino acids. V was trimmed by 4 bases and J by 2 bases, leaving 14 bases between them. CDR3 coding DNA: TGTGCCAGCAGCTCCCACCGTGGGAAACAAGAGACCCAGTACTTC. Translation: CASSSHRGKQETQYF.

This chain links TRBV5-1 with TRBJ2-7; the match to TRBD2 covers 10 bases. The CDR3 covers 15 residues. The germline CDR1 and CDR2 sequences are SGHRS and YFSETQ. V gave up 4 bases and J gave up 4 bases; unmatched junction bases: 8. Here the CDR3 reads CASSMFSGGMYEQYF. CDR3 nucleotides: TGCGCCAGCAGCATGTTTAGCGGGGGGATGTACGAGCAGTACTTC.

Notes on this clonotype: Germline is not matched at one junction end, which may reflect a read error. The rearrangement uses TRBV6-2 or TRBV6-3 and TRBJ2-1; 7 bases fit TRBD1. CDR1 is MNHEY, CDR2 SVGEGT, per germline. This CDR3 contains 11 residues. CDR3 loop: CASSYGDRSSF. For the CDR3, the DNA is TGTGCCAGCAGTTACGGGGACAGATCCTCATTC.

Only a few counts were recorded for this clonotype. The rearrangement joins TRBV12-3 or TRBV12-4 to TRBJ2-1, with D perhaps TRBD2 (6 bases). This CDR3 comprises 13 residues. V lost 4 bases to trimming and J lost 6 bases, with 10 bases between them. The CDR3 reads CASSWGEPNEQFF. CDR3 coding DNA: TGTGCCAGCAGTTGGGGGGAACCCAATGAGCAGTTCTTC.

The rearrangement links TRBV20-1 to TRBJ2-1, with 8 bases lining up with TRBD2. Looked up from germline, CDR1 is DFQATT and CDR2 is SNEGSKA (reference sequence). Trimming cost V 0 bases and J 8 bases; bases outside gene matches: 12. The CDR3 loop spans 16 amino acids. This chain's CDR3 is CSARESNRGGLHEQFF. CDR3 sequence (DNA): TGCAGTGCTAGAGAATCAAACCGGGGGGGCCTGCATGAGCAGTTCTTC.

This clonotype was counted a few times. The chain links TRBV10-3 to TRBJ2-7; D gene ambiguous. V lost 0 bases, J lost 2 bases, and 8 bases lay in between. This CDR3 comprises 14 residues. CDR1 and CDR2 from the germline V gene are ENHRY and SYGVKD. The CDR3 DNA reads TGTGCCATCAGTGAGTCGGTAGTCACCTACGAGCAGTACTTC. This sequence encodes CAISESVVTYEQYF.

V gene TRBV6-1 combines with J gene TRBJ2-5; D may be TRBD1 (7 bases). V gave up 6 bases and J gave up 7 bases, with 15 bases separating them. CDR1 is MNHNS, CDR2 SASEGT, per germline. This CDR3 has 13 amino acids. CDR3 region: CASSSGGYGTQYF. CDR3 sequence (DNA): TGTGCCAGCAGCTCAGGGGGGTATGGGACCCAGTACTTC.

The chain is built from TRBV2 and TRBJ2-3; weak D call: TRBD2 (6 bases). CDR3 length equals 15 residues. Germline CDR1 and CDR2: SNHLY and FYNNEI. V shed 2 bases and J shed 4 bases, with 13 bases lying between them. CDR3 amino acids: CASSELRGRSDTQYF. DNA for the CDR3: TGTGCCAGCAGTGAACTCCGAGGGAGGTCAGATACGCAGTATTTT.

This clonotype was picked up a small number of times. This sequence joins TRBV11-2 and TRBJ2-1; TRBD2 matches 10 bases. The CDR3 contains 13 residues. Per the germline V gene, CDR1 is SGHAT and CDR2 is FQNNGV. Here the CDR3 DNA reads TGTGCGACTACTAGCGGGATATTGAATGAGCAGTTCTTC. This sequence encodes CATTSGILNEQFF.

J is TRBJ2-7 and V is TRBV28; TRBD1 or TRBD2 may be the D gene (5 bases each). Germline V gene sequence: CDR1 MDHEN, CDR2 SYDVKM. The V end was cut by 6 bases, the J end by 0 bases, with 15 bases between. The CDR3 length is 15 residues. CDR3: CASSPGDPSSYEQYF. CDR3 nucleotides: TGTGCCAGCAGCCCTGGGGACCCGAGCTCCTACGAGCAGTACTTC.

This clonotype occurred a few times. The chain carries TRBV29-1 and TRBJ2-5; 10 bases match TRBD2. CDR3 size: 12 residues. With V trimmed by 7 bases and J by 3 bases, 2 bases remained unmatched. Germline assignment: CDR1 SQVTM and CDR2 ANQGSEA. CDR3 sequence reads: CSGTSGEETQYF. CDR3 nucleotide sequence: TGCAGCGGGACTAGCGGAGAAGAGACCCAGTACTTC.

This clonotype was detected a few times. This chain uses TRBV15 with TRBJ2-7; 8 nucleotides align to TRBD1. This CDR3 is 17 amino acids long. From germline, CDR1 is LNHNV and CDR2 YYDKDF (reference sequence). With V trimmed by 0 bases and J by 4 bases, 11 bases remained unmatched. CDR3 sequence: CATSRDQSRTGMYEQYF. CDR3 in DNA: TGTGCCACCAGCAGAGATCAATCCAGGACAGGGATGTACGAGCAGTACTTC.

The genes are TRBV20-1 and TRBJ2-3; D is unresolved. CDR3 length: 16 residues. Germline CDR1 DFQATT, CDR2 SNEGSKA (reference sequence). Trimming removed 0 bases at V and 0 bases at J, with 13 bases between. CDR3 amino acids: CSARDPRSASTDTQYF. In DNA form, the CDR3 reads TGCAGTGCTAGAGATCCCAGATCGGCTAGCACAGATACGCAGTATTTT.

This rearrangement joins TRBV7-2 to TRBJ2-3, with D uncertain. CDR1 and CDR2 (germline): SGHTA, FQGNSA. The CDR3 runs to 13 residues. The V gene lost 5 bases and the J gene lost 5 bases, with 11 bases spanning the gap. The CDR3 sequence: CASSARTGDTQYF. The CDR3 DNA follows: TGTGCCAGCAGCGCCCGAACGGGAGATACGCAGTATTTT. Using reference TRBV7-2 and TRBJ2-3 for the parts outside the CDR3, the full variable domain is GAGVSQSPSNKVTEKGKDVELRCDPISGHTALYWYRQSLGQGLEFLIYFQGNSAPDKSGLPSDRFSAERTGGSVSTLTIQRTQQEDSAVYLCASSARTGDTQYFGPGTRLTVL.

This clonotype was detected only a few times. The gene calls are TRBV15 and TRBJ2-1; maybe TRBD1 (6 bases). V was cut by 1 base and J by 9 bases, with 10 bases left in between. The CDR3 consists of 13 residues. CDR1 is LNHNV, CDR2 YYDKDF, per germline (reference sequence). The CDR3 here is CATSRAPTGEQFF. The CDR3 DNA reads TGTGCCACCAGCAGAGCCCCGACAGGTGAGCAGTTCTTC.